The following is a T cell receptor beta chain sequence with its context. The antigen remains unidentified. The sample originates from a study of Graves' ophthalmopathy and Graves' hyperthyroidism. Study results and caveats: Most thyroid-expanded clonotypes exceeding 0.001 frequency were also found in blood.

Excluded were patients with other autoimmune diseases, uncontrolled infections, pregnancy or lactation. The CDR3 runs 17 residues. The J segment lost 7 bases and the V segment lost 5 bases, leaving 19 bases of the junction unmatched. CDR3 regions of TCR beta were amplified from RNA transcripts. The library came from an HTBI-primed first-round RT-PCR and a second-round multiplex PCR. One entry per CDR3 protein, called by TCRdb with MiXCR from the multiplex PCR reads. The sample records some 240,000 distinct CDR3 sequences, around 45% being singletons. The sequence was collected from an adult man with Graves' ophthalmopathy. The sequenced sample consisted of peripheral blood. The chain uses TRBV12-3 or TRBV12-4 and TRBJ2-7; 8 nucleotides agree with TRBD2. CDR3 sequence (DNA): TGTGCCAGCAGTCCCACTTCCCCCAGAAGCGGGAGAGGGGAGCAGTACTTC. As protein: CASSPTSPRSGRGEQYF.